The rows below give T cell receptor beta chains drawn from one sample of a study of glioma-infiltrating T cells. TCRdb independently ran MiXCR on the multiplex PCR reads; one entry per CDR3 protein. The profile covers some 40,000 distinct CDR3 sequences, with under 25% appearing a single time and roughly 7% taken by the ten largest. The source material was glioma tissue, nonneoplastic brain tissue, or PBMCs (not recorded which). The receptors derive from a human donor with low-grade glioma or glioblastoma, undergoing nonglioma brain surgery, or in good health (not recorded which). The CDR3 runs from the conserved cysteine through the conserved F or W. Each record gives: V gene, J gene, CDR3 protein.

V: TRBV18
J: TRBJ2-1
CDR3: CASSSQTGSGRGNEQFF

V: TRBV7-2
J: TRBJ2-3
CDR3: CASRHQAGGSTSTDTKYF

V: TRBV2
J: TRBJ1-4
CDR3: CASKDGTGSNEKLFF

V: TRBV6-6
J: TRBJ2-2
CDR3: CASSYYTSSAGELFF

V: TRBV12-5
J: TRBJ2-3
CDR3: CASGLVIRGIDTQYF

V: TRBV10-2
J: TRBJ2-7
CDR3: CASSELGTSYEQYF

V: TRBV20-1
J: TRBJ2-3
CDR3: CSASDQHSSTDTQYF

V: TRBV4-1
J: TRBJ2-3
CDR3: CASSPTLGGEVDTQYF

V: TRBV19
J: TRBJ1-2
CDR3: CASSIEAAGDYGYTF

V: TRBV19
J: TRBJ2-7
CDR3: CASSMGTYTPYEQYF